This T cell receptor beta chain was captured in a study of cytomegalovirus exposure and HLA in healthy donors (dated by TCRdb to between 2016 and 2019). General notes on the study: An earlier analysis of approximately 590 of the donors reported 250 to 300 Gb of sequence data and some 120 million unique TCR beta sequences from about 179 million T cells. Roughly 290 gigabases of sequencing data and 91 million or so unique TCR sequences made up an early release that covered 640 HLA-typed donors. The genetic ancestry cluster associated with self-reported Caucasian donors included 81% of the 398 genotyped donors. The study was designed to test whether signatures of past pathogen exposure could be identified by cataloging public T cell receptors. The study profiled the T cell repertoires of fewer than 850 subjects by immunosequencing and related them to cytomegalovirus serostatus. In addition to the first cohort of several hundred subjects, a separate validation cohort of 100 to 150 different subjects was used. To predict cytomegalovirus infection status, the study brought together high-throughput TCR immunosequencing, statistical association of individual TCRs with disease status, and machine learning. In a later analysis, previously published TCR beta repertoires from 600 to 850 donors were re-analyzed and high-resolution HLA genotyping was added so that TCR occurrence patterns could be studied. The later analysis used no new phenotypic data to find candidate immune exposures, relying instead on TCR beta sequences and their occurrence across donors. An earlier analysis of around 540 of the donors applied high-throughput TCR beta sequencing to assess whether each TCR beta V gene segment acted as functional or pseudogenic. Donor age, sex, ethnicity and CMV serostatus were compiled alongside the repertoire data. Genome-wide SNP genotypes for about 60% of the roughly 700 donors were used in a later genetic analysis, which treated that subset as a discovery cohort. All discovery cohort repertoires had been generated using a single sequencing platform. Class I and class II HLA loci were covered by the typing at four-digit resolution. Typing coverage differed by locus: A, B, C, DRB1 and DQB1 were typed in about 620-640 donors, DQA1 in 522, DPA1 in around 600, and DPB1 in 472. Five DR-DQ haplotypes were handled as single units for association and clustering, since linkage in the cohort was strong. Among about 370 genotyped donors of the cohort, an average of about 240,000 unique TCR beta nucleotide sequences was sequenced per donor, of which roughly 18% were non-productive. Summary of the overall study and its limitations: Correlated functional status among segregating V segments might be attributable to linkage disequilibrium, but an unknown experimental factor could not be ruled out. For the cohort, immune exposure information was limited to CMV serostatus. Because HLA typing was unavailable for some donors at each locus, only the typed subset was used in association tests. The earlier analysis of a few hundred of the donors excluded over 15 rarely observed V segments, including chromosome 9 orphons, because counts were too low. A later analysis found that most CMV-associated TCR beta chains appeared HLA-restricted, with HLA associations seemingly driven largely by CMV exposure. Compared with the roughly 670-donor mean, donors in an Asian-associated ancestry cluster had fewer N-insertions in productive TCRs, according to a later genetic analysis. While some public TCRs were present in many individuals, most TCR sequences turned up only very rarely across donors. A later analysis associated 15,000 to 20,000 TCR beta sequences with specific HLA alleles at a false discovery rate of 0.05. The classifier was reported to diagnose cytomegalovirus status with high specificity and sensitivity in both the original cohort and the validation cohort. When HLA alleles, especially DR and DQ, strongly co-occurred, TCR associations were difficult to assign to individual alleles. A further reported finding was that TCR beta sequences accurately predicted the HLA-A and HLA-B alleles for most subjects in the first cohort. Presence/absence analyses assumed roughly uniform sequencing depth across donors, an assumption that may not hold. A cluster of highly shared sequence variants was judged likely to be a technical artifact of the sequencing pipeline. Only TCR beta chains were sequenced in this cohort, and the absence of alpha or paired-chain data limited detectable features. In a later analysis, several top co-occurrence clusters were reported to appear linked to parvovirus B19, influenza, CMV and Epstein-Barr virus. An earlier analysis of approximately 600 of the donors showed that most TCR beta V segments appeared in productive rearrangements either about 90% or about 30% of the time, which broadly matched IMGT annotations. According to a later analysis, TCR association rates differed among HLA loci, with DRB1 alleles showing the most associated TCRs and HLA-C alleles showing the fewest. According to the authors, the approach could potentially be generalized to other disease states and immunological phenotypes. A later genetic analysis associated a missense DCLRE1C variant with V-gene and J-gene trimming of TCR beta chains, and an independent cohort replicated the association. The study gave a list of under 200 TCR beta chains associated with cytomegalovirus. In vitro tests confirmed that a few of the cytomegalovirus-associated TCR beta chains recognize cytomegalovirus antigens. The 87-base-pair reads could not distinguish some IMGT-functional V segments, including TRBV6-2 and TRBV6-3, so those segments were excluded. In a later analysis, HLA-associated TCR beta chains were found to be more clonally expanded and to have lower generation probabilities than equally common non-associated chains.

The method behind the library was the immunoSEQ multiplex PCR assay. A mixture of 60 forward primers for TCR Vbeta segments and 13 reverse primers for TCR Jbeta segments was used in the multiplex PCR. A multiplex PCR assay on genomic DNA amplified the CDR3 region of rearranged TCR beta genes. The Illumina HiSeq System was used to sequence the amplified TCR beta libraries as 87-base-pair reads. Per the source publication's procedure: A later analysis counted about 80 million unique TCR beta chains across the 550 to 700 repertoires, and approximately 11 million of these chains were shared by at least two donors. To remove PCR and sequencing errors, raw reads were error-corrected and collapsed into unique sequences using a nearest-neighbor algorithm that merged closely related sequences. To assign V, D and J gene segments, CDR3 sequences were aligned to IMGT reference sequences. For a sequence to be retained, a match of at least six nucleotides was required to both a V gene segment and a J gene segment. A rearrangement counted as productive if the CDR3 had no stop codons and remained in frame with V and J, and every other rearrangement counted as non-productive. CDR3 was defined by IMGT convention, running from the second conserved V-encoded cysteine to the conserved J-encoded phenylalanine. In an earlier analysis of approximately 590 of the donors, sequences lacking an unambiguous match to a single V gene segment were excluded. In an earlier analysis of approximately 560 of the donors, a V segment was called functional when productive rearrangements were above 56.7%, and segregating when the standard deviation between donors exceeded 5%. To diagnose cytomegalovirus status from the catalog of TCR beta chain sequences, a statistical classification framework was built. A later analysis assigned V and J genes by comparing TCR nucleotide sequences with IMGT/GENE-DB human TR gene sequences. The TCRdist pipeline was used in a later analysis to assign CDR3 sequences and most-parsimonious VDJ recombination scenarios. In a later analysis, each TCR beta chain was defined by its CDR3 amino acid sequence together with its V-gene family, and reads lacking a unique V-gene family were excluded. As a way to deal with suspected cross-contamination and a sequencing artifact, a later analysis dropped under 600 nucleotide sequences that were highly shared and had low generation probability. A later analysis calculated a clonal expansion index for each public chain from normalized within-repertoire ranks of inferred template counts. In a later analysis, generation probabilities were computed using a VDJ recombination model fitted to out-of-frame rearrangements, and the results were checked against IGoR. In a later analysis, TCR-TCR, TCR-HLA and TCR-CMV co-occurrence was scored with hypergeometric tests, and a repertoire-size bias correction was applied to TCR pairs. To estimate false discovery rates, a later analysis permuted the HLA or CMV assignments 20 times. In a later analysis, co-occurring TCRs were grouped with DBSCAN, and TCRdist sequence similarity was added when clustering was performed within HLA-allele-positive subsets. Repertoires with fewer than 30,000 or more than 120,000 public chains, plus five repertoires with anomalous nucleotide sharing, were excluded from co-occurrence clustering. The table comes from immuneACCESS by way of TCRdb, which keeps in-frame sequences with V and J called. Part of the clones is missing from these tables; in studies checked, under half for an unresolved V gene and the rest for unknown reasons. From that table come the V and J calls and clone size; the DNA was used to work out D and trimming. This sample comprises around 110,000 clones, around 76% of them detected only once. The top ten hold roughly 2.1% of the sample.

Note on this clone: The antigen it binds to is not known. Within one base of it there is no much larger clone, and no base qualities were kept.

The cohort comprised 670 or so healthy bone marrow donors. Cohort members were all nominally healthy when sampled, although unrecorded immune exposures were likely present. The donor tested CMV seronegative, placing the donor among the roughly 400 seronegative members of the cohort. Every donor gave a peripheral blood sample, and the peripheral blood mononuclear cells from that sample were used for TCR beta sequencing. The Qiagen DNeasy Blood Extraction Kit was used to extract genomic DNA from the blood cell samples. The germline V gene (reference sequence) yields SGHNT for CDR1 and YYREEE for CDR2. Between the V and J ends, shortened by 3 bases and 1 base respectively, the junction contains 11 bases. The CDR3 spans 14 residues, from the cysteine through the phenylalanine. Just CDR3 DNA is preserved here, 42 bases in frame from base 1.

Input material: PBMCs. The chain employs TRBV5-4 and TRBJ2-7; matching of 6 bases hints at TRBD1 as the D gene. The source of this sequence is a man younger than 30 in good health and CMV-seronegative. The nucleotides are TGTGCCAGCAGCTCCGCCGGACAGTCCTACGAGCAGTACTTC. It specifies CASSSAGQSYEQYF.